This T cell receptor (beta chain) was sequenced in a study of human CD8 memory T cell subsets. General study points: Chao1 estimates suggested higher diversity in stem-like memory T cells than in precursor exhausted T cells.

Production of TCR beta libraries used UMI-labeled 5' RACE as the method. TCRdb reworked the 5' RACE reads into one entry per CDR3 protein, no DNA. The sample's table shows about 5,400 distinct CDR3 sequences. A remark on this clonotype: The antigen remains undetermined.

The CDR3 covers 17 residues. Germline V gives CDR1 MDHEN, CDR2 SYDVKM. The chain is built from TRBV28 and TRBJ2-5; TCRdb's D call, TRBD2, is unchecked because there is no DNA. The sequenced sample was CD8+ effector memory T cells (TEM) sorted from PBMCs. Subset described: effector memory CD8 T cells, CCR7- CD45RO+ CD95+. This TCR came from a human donor in good health. The CDR3: CASSLTSGSGVEETQYF.